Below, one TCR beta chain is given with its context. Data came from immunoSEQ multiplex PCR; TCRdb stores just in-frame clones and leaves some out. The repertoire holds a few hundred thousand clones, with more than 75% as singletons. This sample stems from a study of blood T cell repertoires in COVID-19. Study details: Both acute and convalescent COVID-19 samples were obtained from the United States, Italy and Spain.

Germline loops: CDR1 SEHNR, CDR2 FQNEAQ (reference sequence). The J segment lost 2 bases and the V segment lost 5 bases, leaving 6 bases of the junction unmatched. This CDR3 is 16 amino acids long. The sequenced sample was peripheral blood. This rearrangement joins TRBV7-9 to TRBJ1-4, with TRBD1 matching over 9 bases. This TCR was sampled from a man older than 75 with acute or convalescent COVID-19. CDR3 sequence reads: CASSRGQGVTNEKLFF. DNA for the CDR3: TGTGCCAGCAGCCGGGGACAGGGAGTGACTAATGAAAAACTGTTTTTT. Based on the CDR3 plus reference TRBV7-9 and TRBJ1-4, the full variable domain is DTGVSQNPRHKITKRGQNVTFRCDPISEHNRLYWYRQTLGQGPEFLTYFQNEAQLEKSRLLSDRFSAERPKGSFSTLEIQRTEQGDSAMYLCASSRGQGVTNEKLFFGSGTQLSVL.